A selection of T cell receptor beta chains follows, all from one sample in a study of CD8+CD57+ T cells in acquired aplastic anemia. TCRdb re-analysed the reads in MiXCR, keeping a single row per CDR3 protein. The top ten hold under 35% of the sample, which has about 110,000 distinct CDR3 sequences, less than 65% seen once. The specimen sequenced was sorted CD4+, CD8+, or CD8+CD57+ T cells (not recorded which) from PBMCs. The receptors here all came from a human donor in good health, serving as a control. The CDR3 runs from the conserved cysteine through the conserved F or W. The D gene is left open where the match is weak. Size values are once, few and many counts, or a class for expanded clones, and some rows have none.

J | size | D | V | CDR3 | DNA
TRBJ2-1 | once | . | TRBV25-1 | CASRDVRGGDEQFF | TGTGCCAGCAGGGACGTGAGGGGTGGCGATGAGCAGTTCTTC
TRBJ1-1 | . | TRBD1 | TRBV7-2 | CASSLDRGYTEAFF | TGTGCCAGCAGCTTGGACAGGGGCTACACTGAAGCTTTCTTT
TRBJ1-1 | . | . | TRBV5-6 | CASSPEGGLGAFF | TGTGCCAGCTCCCCCGAGGGGGGGCTGGGAGCTTTCTTT
TRBJ1-2 | . | . | TRBV2 | CASSVFDGPNYGYTF | TGTGCCAGCAGTGTGTTCGACGGCCCGAACTATGGCTACACCTTC
TRBJ2-1 | . | . | TRBV25-1 | CASSGYTSVTGVDLGEQFF | TGTGCCAGCAGTGGATATACTAGCGTTACAGGGGTCGATCTCGGTGAGCAGTTCTTC
TRBJ2-3 | many | . | TRBV4-3 | CASSPGRVVTQYF | TGCGCCAGCAGCCCCGGAAGGGTAGTTACGCAGTATTTT
TRBJ1-3 | . | . | TRBV19 | CASSILGNTIYF | TGTGCCAGTAGTATTCTTGGAAACACCATATATTTT
TRBJ2-7 | . | TRBD2 | TRBV9 | CASSVGSGRDEQYF | TGTGCCAGCAGCGTAGGTAGCGGGAGGGACGAGCAGTACTTC
TRBJ2-7 | . | . | TRBV12-5 | CASGLDGFYEQYF | TGTGCTAGTGGTTTGGACGGATTCTACGAGCAGTACTTC
TRBJ2-1 | few | . | TRBV29-1 | CGSGVPYNEQFF | TGCGGCTCAGGGGTCCCCTACAATGAGCAGTTCTTC
TRBJ2-7 | . | . | TRBV15 | CATSRDVGLGYNEQYF | TGTGCCACCAGCAGAGATGTCGGCTTGGGTTACAATGAGCAGTACTTC
TRBJ2-5 | . | TRBD2 | TRBV15 | CATAASGETQYF | TGTGCCACCGCTGCTAGCGGGGAGACCCAGTACTTC
TRBJ1-1 | once | . | TRBV7-2 | CASSLGGFTEAFF | TGTGCCAGCAGCCTCGGGGGATTCACTGAAGCTTTCTTT
TRBJ1-1 | many | . | TRBV4-3 | CASSQSGDTEAFF | TGCGCCAGCAGCCAGTCAGGGGACACTGAAGCTTTCTTT
TRBJ2-1 | many | . | TRBV9 | CASSVDGGFSNEQFF | TGTGCCAGCAGCGTAGATGGGGGTTTTAGCAATGAGCAGTTCTTC
TRBJ2-2 | . | . | TRBV19 | CASTGTPNTGELFF | TGTGCCAGTACTGGGACACCGAACACCGGGGAGCTGTTTTTT
TRBJ2-3 | . | . | TRBV10-3 | CAIRPGGYTDTQYF | TGTGCCATCAGACCCGGGGGTTACACAGATACGCAGTATTTT
TRBJ2-3 | . | TRBD2 | TRBV10-1 | CASSSGRSADTQYF | TGCGCCAGCAGCAGCGGGAGGTCGGCAGATACGCAGTATTTT
TRBJ2-3 | . | . | TRBV15 | CATSRGGLSTDTQYF | TGTGCCACCAGCAGAGGGGGGCTAAGCACAGATACGCAGTATTTT
TRBJ1-5 | . | . | TRBV7-9 | CASSAGERENQPQHF | TGTGCCAGCAGCGCCGGGGAGAGGGAAAATCAGCCCCAGCATTTT
TRBJ1-2 | many | . | TRBV27 | CASRLDVTKDGYTF | TGTGCCAGCAGACTGGACGTAACTAAGGATGGCTACACCTTC
TRBJ2-3 | . | TRBD2 | TRBV2 | CASSVRGGSGTDTQYF | TGTGCCAGCAGCGTGAGGGGAGGGAGCGGAACAGATACGCAGTATTTT
TRBJ2-7 | many | TRBD2 | TRBV11-1 | CASSPGTTTYEQYF | TGTGCCAGCAGCCCTGGGACTACGACCTACGAGCAGTACTTC
TRBJ1-2 | . | TRBD1 | TRBV10-3 | CAISDSNRGHGYTF | TGTGCCATCAGTGACTCGAACAGGGGGCATGGCTACACCTTC
TRBJ2-7 | . | . | TRBV13 | CASSQKGLSSYEQYF | TGTGCCAGCAGTCAAAAGGGACTTAGCTCCTACGAGCAGTACTTC
TRBJ2-7 | many | TRBD1 | TRBV19 | CASSPGQGAGEQYF | TGTGCCAGTAGTCCGGGACAGGGGGCCGGGGAGCAGTACTTC
TRBJ1-5 | many | . | TRBV7-6 | CASSLQDHQPQHF | TGTGCCAGCAGCTTACAGGACCATCAGCCCCAGCATTTT
TRBJ2-7 | many | . | TRBV3-1 | CASSQEGAGVYEQYF | TGTGCCAGCAGCCAAGAAGGCGCAGGGGTCTACGAGCAGTACTTC
TRBJ1-1 | . | . | TRBV7-9 | CASSQGPEGTEAFF | TGTGCCAGCAGCCAAGGACCAGAGGGCACTGAAGCTTTCTTT
TRBJ1-2 | . | . | TRBV2 | CASREGFGYTF | TGTGCCAGCAGAGAGGGATTCGGCTACACCTTC
TRBJ2-7 | once | . | TRBV7-6 | CANSLASDYEQYF | TGTGCCAACAGCTTAGCCAGCGATTACGAGCAGTACTTC
TRBJ2-5 | few | . | TRBV24-1 | CATSQGDGSETQYF | TGTGCCACCAGCCAGGGAGACGGGTCCGAGACCCAGTACTTC
TRBJ1-4 | . | . | TRBV2 | CASSERGERNEKLFF | TGTGCCAGCAGTGAAAGGGGGGAAAGGAATGAAAAACTGTTTTTT
TRBJ2-7 | . | . | TRBV2 | CASLTGLWEQYF | TGTGCCAGCCTCACAGGGTTATGGGAGCAGTACTTC
TRBJ1-5 | many | . | TRBV5-6 | CASSLARGDYNQPQHF | TGTGCCAGCAGCTTGGCCCGGGGAGACTACAATCAGCCCCAGCATTTT
TRBJ2-7 | . | . | TRBV10-3 | CAISRERSYEQYF | TGTGCCATCAGTCGGGAACGGTCCTACGAGCAGTACTTC
TRBJ2-5 | many | TRBD2 | TRBV7-8 | CASRNSGVETQYF | TGTGCCAGCAGAAATAGCGGGGTTGAGACCCAGTACTTC
TRBJ2-7 | . | . | TRBV5-6 | CASNLGGGLDEQYF | TGTGCCAGCAACTTGGGAGGGGGGCTCGACGAGCAGTACTTC
TRBJ1-2 | . | . | TRBV7-6 | CASSSLQGHEGYTF | TGTGCCAGCAGCTCCCTCCAGGGTCATGAGGGCTACACCTTC
TRBJ2-7 | once | . | TRBV25-1 | CASSGGAGYRQYF | TGTGCCAGCAGTGGGGGGGCGGGGTATCGGCAGTACTTC
TRBJ2-7 | many | TRBD1 | TRBV20-1 | CSARVRDRGSYEQYF | TGCAGTGCTAGGGTCCGGGACAGGGGATCCTACGAGCAGTACTTC
TRBJ2-3 | . | TRBD2 | TRBV14 | CASSQGLGGAIDTQYF | TGTGCCAGCAGCCAAGGCCTCGGGGGGGCCATTGATACGCAGTATTTT
TRBJ2-7 | . | TRBD2 | TRBV15 | CATSRLRLAQQYF | TGTGCCACCAGCAGATTAAGACTAGCCCAGCAGTACTTC
TRBJ2-7 | . | . | TRBV7-2 | CASSLVYSYEQYF | TGTGCCAGCAGCTTAGTTTACAGTTACGAGCAGTACTTC
TRBJ2-1 | . | TRBD2 | TRBV3-1 | CASSQDIREGNNEQFF | TGTGCCAGCAGCCAAGATATTAGGGAGGGTAACAATGAGCAGTTCTTC
TRBJ2-1 | many | . | TRBV5-1 | CASSFSGGHEQFF | TGCGCCAGCAGCTTCAGTGGCGGGCATGAGCAGTTCTTC
TRBJ2-7 | . | TRBD1 | TRBV25-1 | CASSGTDRGLAYEQYF | TGTGCCAGCAGTGGGACGGACAGGGGGCTAGCCTACGAGCAGTACTTC
TRBJ2-3 | few | . | TRBV24-1 | CATSGEGGYTDTQYF | TGTGCCACCAGTGGTGAGGGGGGTTACACAGATACGCAGTATTTT
TRBJ1-1 | many | TRBD1 | TRBV4-3 | CASSQDRTGGTSEAFF | TGCGCCAGCAGCCAAGACCGAACAGGGGGCACATCTGAAGCTTTCTTT
TRBJ1-6 | . | . | TRBV2 | CARRDGNNSPLHF | TGTGCCCGCCGGGACGGTAATAATTCACCCCTCCACTTT
TRBJ2-5 | many | . | TRBV5-6 | CASSLERLQETQYF | TGTGCCAGCAGCTTGGAGCGGCTCCAAGAGACCCAGTACTTC
TRBJ1-1 | many | . | TRBV9 | CASSTEGVMNTEAFF | TGTGCCAGCAGCACAGAAGGGGTAATGAACACTGAAGCTTTCTTT
TRBJ2-3 | many | TRBD1 | TRBV7-2 | CASSLEDRAFGVDTQYF | TGTGCCAGCAGCTTAGAAGACAGGGCTTTTGGTGTAGATACGCAGTATTTT
TRBJ1-2 | few | TRBD1 | TRBV20-1 | CSASPGQVSYGYTF | TGCAGTGCGTCCCCGGGACAGGTATCCTATGGCTACACCTTC
TRBJ2-3 | few | TRBD2 | TRBV12-3/TRBV12-4 | CASSLVSGGFSYNEQYF | TGTGCCAGCAGTTTGGTTAGCGGGGGCTTCTCCTACAATGAGCAGTATTTT
TRBJ1-5 | . | TRBD1 | TRBV20-1 | CSARTGDNQPQHF | TGCAGTGCTAGAACAGGGGACAATCAGCCCCAGCATTTT
TRBJ1-1 | . | TRBD1 | TRBV20-1 | CSAEQDRATEAFF | TGCAGTGCTGAACAGGACAGGGCCACTGAAGCTTTCTTT
TRBJ1-1 | . | TRBD1 | TRBV29-1 | CSVERQGNTEAFF | TGCAGCGTTGAACGACAGGGGAACACTGAAGCTTTCTTT
TRBJ2-3 | many | TRBD1 | TRBV6-4 | CASSDGTGGRTDTQYF | TGTGCCAGCAGTGACGGGACAGGGGGCCGGACAGATACGCAGTATTTT